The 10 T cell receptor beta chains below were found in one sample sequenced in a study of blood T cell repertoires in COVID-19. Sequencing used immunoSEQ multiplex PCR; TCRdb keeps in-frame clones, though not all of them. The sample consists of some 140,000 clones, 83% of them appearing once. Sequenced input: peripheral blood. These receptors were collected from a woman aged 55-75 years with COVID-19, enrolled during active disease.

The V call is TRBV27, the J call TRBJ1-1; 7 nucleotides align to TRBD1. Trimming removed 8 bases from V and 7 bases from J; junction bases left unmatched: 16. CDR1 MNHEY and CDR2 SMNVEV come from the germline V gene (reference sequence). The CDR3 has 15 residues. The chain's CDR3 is CASGETGRHLDEAFF. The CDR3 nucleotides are TGTGCCAGCGGCGAGACAGGGAGGCACCTTGATGAAGCTTTCTTT.

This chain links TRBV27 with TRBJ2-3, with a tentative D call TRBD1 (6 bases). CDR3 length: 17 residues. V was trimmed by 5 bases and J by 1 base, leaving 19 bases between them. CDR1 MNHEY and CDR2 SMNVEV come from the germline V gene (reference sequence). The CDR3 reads CASSPSPTGIGTDTQYF. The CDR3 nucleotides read TGTGCCAGCAGTCCGTCACCAACAGGGATTGGCACAGATACGCAGTATTTT.

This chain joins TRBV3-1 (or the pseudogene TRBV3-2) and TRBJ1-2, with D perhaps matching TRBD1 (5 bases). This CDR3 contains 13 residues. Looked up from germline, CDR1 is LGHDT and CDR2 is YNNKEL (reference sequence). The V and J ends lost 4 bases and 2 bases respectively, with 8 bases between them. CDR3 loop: CASSLGHNYGYTF. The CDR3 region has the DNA TGTGCCAGCAGCCTAGGACACAACTATGGCTACACCTTC.

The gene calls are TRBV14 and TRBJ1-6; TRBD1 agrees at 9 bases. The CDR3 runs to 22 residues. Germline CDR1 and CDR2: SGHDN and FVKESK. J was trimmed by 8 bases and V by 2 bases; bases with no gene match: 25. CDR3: CASSQRVYAPGQGVKGDSPLHF. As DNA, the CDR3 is TGTGCCAGCAGCCAAAGGGTATACGCACCGGGACAGGGAGTAAAAGGGGATTCACCCCTCCACTTT. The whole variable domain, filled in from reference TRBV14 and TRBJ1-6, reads EAGVTQFPSHSVIEKGQTVTLRCDPISGHDNLYWYRRVMGKEIKFLLHFVKESKQDESGMPNNRFLAERTGGTYSTLKVQPAELEDSGVYFCASSQRVYAPGQGVKGDSPLHFGNGTRLTVT.

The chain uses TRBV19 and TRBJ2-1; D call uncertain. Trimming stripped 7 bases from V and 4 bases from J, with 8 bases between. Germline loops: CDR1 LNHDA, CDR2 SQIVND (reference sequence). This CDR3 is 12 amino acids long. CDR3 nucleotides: TGTGCCAGTACCGGGTTTTACAATGAGCAGTTCTTC. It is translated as CASTGFYNEQFF.

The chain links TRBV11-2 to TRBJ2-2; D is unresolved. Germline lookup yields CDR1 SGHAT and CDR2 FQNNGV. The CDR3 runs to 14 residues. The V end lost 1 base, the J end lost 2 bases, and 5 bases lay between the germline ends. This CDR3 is CASSLGGNTGELFF. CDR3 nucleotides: TGTGCCAGCAGCTTAGGCGGAAACACCGGGGAGCTGTTTTTT. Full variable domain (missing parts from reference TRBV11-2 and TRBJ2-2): EAGVAQSPRYKIIEKRQSVAFWCNPISGHATLYWYQQILGQGPKLLIQFQNNGVVDDSQLPKDRFSAERLKGVDSTLKIQPAKLEDSAVYLCASSLGGNTGELFFGEGSRLTVL.

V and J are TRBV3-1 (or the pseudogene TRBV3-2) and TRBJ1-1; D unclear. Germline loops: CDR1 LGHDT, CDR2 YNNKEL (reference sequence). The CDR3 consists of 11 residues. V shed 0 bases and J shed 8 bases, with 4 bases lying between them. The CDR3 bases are TGTGCCAGCAGCCAAGAGCAGGAAGCTTTCTTT. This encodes CASSQEQEAFF.

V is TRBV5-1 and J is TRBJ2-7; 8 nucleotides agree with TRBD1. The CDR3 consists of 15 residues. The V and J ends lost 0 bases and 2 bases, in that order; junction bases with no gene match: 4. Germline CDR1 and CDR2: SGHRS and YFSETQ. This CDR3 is CASSLGGQGTYEQYF. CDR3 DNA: TGCGCCAGCAGCTTGGGAGGACAGGGTACCTACGAGCAGTACTTC.

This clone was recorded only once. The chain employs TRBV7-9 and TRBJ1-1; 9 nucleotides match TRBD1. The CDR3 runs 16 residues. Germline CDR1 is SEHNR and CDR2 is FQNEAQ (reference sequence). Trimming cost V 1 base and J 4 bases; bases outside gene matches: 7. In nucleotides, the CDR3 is TGTGCCAGCAGCTTAGGAGGGACAGGGAGGATCACTGAAGCTTTCTTT. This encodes CASSLGGTGRITEAFF.

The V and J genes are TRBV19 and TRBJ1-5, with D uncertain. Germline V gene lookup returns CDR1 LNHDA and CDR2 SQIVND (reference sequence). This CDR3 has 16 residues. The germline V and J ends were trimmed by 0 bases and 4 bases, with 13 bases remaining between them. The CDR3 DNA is TGTGCCAGTAGTATAGATTGGTCGGGGAATAATCAGCCCCAGCATTTT. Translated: CASSIDWSGNNQPQHF.